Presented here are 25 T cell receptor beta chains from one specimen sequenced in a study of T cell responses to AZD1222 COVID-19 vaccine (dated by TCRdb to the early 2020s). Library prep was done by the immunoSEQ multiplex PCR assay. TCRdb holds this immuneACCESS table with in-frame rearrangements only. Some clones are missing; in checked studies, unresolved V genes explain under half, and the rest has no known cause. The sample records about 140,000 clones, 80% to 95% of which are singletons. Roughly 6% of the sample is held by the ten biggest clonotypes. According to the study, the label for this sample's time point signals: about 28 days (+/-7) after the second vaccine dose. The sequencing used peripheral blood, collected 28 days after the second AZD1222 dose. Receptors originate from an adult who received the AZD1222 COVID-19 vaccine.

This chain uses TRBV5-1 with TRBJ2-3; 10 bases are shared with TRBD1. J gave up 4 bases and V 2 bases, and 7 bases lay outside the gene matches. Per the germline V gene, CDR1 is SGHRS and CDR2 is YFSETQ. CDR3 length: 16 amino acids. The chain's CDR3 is CASSFLRDRGSDTQYF. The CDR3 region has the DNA TGCGCCAGCAGCTTTCTCCGGGACAGGGGTTCAGATACGCAGTATTTT.

CDR3 DNA sequence: TGTGCCAGCAGCCAAGAGACAGGCCCAGGCGGTTACGGGGAGCTGTTTTTT. This gives the protein CASSQETGPGGYGELFF. The chain employs TRBV3-1 (or the pseudogene TRBV3-2) and TRBJ2-2; a weak D match, TRBD1 (6 bases). Germline assignment: CDR1 LGHDT and CDR2 YNNKEL (reference sequence). V lost 0 bases and J 7 bases, leaving 18 bases between the germline ends. This CDR3 region has 17 residues.

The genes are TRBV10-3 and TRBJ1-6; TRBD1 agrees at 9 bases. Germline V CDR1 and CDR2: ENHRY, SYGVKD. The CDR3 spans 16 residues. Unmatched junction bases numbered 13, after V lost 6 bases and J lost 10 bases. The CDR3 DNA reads TGTGCCATCAGCGGTGGGTCGGGGACAGGGAACTCACCCCTCCACTTT. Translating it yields CAISGGSGTGNSPLHF.

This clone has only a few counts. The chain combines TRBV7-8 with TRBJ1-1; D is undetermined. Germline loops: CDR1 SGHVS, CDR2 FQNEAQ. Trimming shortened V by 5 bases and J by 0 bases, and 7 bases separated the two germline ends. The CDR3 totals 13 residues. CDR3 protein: CASSLHMNTEAFF. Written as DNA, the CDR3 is TGTGCCAGCAGCCTACATATGAACACTGAAGCTTTCTTT. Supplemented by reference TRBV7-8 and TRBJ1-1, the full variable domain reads GAGVSQSPRYKVAKRGQDVALRCDPISGHVSLFWYQQALGQGPEFLTYFQNEAQLDKSGLPSDRFFAERPEGSVSTLKIQRTQQEDSAVYLCASSLHMNTEAFFGQGTRLTVV.

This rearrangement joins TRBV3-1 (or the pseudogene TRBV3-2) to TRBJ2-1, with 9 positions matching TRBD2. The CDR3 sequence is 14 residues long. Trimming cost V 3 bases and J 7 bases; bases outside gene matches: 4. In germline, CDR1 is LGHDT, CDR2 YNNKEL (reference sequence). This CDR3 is CASSHGGGANEQFF. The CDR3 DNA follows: TGTGCCAGCAGCCACGGCGGGGGGGCGAATGAGCAGTTCTTC.

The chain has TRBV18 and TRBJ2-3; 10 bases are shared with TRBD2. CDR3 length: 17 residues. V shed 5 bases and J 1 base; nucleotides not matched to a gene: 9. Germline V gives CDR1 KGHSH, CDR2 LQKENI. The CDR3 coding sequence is TGTGCCAGCTCATCTCCTAGCGGGGGAAGCCGCACAGATACGCAGTATTTT. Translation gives CASSSPSGGSRTDTQYF.

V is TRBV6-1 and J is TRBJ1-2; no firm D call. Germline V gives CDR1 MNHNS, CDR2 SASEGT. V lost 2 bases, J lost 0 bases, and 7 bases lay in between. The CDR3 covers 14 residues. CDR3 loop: CASSETMTNYGYTF. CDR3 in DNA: TGTGCCAGCAGTGAAACGATGACTAACTATGGCTACACCTTC.

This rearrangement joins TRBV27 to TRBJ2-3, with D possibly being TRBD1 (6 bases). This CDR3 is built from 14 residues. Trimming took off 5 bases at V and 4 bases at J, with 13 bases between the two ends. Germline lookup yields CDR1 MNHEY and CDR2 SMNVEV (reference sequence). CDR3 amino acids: CASSPGHRADTQYF. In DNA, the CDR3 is TGTGCCAGCAGTCCGGGACATAGGGCAGATACGCAGTATTTT.

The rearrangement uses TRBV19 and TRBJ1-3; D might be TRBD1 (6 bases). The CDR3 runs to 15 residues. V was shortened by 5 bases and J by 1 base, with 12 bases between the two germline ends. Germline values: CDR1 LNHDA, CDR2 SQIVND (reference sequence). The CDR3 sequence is CASSVGTTSGNTIYF. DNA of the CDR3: TGTGCCAGTAGTGTCGGGACAACTTCTGGAAACACCATATATTTT.

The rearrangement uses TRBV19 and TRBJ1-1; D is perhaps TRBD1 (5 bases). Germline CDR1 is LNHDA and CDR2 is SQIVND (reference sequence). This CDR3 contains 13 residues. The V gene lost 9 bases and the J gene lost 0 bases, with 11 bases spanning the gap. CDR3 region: CASRPGLNTEAFF. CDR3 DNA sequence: TGTGCCAGCCGACCAGGGCTGAACACTGAAGCTTTCTTT.

The DNA of the CDR3 is TGTGCCAGCAGCCCCCGTGAGGGGAGGACTGAAGCTTTCTTT. It translates to CASSPREGRTEAFF. The V call is TRBV7-9, the J call TRBJ1-1; possible D gene TRBD1, 5 bases. CDR1 is SEHNR, CDR2 FQNEAQ, per germline (reference sequence). The CDR3 sequence is 14 residues long. Trimming stripped 5 bases from V and 5 bases from J, with 15 bases between.

The CDR3 DNA sequence: TGTGCCAGTAGTAGGGGCGACACGTACGAGCAGTACTTC. Protein: CASSRGDTYEQYF. This chain joins TRBV19 and TRBJ2-7, with D perhaps TRBD1 (5 bases). Deletions cut 4 bases from V and 4 bases from J, with 11 bases between. The CDR3 is 13 amino acids. CDR1 LNHDA and CDR2 SQIVND come from the germline V gene (reference sequence).

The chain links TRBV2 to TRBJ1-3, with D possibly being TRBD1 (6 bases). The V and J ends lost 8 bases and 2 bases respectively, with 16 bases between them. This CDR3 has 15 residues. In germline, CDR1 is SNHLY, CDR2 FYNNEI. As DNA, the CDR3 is TGTGCCAGCCAAATAGGGGGGGCTACTGGAAACACCATATATTTT. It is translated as CASQIGGATGNTIYF.

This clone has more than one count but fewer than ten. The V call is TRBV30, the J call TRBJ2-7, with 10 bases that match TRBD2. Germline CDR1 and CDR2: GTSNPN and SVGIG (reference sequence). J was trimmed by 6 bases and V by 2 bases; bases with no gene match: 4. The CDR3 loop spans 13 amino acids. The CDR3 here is CAWSKSSGSEQYF. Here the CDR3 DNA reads TGTGCCTGGAGTAAGTCTAGCGGGAGCGAGCAGTACTTC.

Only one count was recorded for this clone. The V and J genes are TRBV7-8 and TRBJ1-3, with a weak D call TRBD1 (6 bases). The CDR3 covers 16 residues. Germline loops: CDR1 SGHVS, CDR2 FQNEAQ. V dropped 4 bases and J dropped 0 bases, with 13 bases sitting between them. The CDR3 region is CASSSRQANSGNTIYF. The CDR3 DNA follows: TGTGCCAGCAGCTCGAGACAGGCTAACTCTGGAAACACCATATATTTT.

The CDR3 here is CASSPTGAGGEETQYF. CDR3 nucleotide sequence: TGTGCCAGCAGCCCCACGGGGGCGGGGGGCGAGGAGACCCAGTACTTC. The V and J genes are TRBV7-3 and TRBJ2-5, with 8 bases lining up with TRBD2. There are 16 residues in the CDR3. Germline V gene sequence: CDR1 SGHTA, CDR2 FQGTGA. V lost 5 bases to trimming and J lost 5 bases; unmatched junction nucleotides: 13. Variable domain in full (rest from reference TRBV7-3 and TRBJ2-5): GAGVSQTPSNKVTEKGKYVELRCDPISGHTALYWYRQSLGQGPEFLIYFQGTGAADDSGLPNDRFFAVRPEGSVSTLKIQRTERGDSAVYLCASSPTGAGGEETQYFGPGTRLLVL.

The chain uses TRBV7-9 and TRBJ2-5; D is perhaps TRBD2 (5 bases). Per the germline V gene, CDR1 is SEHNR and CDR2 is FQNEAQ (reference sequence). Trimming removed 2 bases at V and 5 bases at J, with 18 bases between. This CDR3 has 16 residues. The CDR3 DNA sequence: TGTGCCAGCAGCTTATTGGACTCTCGTCGCGTGGAGACCCAGTACTTC. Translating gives CASSLLDSRRVETQYF.

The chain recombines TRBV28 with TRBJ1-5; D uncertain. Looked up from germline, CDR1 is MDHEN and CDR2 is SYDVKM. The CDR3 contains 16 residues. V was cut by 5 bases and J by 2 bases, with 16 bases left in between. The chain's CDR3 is CASSPGGRNGNQPQHF. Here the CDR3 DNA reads TGTGCCAGCAGTCCCGGCGGACGAAATGGCAATCAGCCCCAGCATTTT. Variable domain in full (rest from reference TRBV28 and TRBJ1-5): DVKVTQSSRYLVKRTGEKVFLECVQDMDHENMFWYRQDPGLGLRLIYFSYDVKMKEKGDIPEGYSVSREKKERFSLILESASTNQTSMYLCASSPGGRNGNQPQHFGDGTRLSIL.

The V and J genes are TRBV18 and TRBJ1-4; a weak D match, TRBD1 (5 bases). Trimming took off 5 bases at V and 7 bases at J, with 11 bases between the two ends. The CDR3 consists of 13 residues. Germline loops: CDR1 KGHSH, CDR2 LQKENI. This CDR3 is CASSIGTGEKLFF. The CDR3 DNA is TGTGCCAGCTCAATCGGGACGGGTGAAAAACTGTTTTTT.

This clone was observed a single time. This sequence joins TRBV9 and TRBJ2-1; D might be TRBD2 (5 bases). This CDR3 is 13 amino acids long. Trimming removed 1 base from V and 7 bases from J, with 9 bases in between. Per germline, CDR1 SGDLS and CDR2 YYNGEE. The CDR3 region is CASSVRGWNEQFF. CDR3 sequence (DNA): TGTGCCAGCAGCGTACGGGGTTGGAATGAGCAGTTCTTC. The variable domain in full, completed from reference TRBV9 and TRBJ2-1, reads DSGVTQTPKHLITATGQRVTLRCSPRSGDLSVYWYQQSLDQGLQFLIQYYNGEERAKGNILERFSAQQFPDLHSELNLSSLELGDSALYFCASSVRGWNEQFFGPGTRLTVL.

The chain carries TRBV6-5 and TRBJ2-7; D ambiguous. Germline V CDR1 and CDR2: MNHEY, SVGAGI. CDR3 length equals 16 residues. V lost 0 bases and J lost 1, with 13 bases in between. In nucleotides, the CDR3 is TGTGCCAGCAGTTACTCGGTACAGACTTCTTCCTACGAGCAGTACTTC. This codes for CASSYSVQTSSYEQYF.

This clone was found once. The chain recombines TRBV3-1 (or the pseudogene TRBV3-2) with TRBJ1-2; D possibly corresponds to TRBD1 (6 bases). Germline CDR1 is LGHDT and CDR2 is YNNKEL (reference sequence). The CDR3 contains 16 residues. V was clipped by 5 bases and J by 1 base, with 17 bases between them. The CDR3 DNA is TGTGCCAGCAGCGTATACTTTATACAGGGTAACTATGGCTACACCTTC. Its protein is CASSVYFIQGNYGYTF.

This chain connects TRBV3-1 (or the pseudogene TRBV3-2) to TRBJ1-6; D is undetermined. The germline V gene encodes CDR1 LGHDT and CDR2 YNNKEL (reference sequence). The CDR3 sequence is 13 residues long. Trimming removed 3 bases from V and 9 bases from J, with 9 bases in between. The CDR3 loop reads CASSQGSSSPLHF. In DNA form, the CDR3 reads TGTGCCAGCAGCCAGGGTTCATCTTCACCCCTCCACTTT.

CDR3 in amino acids: CASSSTGGAWNSPLHF. The CDR3 DNA is TGTGCCAGCAGTTCGACAGGGGGCGCGTGGAATTCACCCCTCCACTTT. V usage is TRBV6-5 and J usage is TRBJ1-6, with 10 nucleotides matching TRBD1. Germline V CDR1 and CDR2: MNHEY, SVGAGI. This CDR3 is 16 amino acids long. With 4 bases clipped from V and 7 bases from J, the junction kept 7 bases outside the gene matches.

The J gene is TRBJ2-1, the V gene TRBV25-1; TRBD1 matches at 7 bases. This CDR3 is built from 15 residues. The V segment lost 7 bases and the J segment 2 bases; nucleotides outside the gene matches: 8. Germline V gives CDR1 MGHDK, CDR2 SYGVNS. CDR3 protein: CASTEDRAPYNEQFF. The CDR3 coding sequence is TGTGCCAGCACCGAAGACAGGGCGCCCTACAATGAGCAGTTCTTC. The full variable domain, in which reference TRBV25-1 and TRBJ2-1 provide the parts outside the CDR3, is EADIYQTPRYLVIGTGKKITLECSQTMGHDKMYWYQQDPGMELHLIHYSYGVNSTEKGDLSSESTVSRIRTEHFPLTLESARPSHTSQYLCASTEDRAPYNEQFFGPGTRLTVL.